Below, 5 T cell receptor beta chains from the same sample are listed, as sequenced in a study of T cell changes during pregnancy in multiple sclerosis. Some clones are missing from TCRdb's copy, which holds only in-frame ones; the method was immunoSEQ multiplex PCR. Among about 44,000 clones listed, approximately 92% were seen once. The sequences come from CD4+ T cells from peripheral blood mononuclear cells, collected in the first trimester of pregnancy. Receptors originate from a female donor with multiple sclerosis, enrolled in a pregnancy study.

The chain has TRBV11-2 and TRBJ1-2; 12 nucleotides line up with TRBD1. The junction had 12 bases not matched to a gene; V was cut back by 3 bases and J by 7 bases. In germline, CDR1 is SGHAT, CDR2 FQNNGV. The CDR3 length is 17 residues. The CDR3 reads CASSLVGQGARIFGYTF. The DNA for the CDR3 is TGTGCCAGCAGCTTGGTGGGACAGGGGGCTCGAATTTTTGGCTACACCTTC.

The V call is TRBV28, the J call TRBJ2-7, with 10 bases matching TRBD2. The CDR3 is made up of 17 amino acids. The junction had 12 bases not matched to a gene; V was cut back by 4 bases and J by 3 bases. Germline CDR1 MDHEN, CDR2 SYDVKM. The CDR3 coding sequence is TGTGCCAGCAGTTCACTAGCGGGAAAGTTAGGGGGCTACGAGCAGTACTTC. Translation gives CASSSLAGKLGGYEQYF.

The rearrangement joins TRBV28 to TRBJ2-7; 8 bases line up with TRBD1. V lost 2 bases, J lost 8 bases, and 11 bases stayed unmatched. Germline V CDR1 and CDR2: MDHEN, SYDVKM. The length of the CDR3 is 15 residues. DNA of the CDR3: TGTGCCAGCAGTTTAGTCCGACCGACAGGGGCGAAGCAGTACTTC. It specifies CASSLVRPTGAKQYF.

CDR3 sequence reads: CASSLSLADTYEQYF. The DNA of the CDR3 is TGCGCCAGCAGCTTGTCCCTAGCGGACACATACGAGCAGTACTTC. The chain carries TRBV5-1 and TRBJ2-7; 7 positions match TRBD2. The germline V gene has CDR1 SGHRS and CDR2 YFSETQ. V lost 1 base and J lost 4; bases outside the gene matches: 8. The CDR3 is 15 amino acids.

The chain employs TRBV2 and TRBJ2-7, with 7 positions matching TRBD2. The V gene end was trimmed by 8 bases and the J gene end by 4 bases; junction bases not matched to a gene: 5. The CDR3 is made up of 12 amino acids. Germline CDR1 and CDR2: SNHLY and FYNNEI. As DNA, the CDR3 is TGTGCCAGCGGGCGGGAGCCATACGAGCAGTACTTC. It specifies CASGREPYEQYF.